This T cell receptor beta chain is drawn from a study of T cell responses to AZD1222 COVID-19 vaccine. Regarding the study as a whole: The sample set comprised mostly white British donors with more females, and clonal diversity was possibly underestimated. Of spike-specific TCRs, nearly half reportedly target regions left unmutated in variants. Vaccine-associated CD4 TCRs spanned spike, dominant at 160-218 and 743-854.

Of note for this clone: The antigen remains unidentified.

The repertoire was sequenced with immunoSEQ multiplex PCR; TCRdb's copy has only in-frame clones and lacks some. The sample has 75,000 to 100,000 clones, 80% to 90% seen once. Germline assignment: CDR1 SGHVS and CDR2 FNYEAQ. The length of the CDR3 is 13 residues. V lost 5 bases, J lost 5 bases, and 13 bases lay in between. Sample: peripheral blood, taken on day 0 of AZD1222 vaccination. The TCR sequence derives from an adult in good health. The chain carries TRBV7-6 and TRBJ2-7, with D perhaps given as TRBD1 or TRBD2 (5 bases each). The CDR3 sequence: CASSRNRGDEQYF. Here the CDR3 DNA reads TGTGCCAGCAGCAGAAACCGGGGCGACGAGCAGTACTTC. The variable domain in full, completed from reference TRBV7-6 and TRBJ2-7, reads GAGVSQSPRYKVTKRGQDVALRCDPISGHVSLYWYRQALGQGPEFLTYFNYEAQQDKSGLPNDRFSAERPEGSISTLTIQRTEQRDSAMYRCASSRNRGDEQYFGPGTRLTVT.